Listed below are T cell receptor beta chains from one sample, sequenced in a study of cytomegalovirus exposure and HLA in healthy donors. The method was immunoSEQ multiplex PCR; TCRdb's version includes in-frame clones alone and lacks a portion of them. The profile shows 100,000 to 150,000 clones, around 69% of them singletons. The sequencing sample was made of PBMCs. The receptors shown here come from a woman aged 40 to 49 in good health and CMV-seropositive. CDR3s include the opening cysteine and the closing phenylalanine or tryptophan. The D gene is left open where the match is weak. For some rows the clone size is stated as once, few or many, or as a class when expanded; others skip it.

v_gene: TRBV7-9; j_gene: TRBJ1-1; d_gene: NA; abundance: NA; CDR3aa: CASRERANTEAFF; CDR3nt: TGTGCCAGCAGGGAGAGGGCGAACACTGAAGCTTTCTTT
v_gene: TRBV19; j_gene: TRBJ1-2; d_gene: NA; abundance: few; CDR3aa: CASTLTPSISREGYTF; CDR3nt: TGTGCCAGTACCCTTACCCCGTCGATCTCACGGGAGGGCTACACCTTC
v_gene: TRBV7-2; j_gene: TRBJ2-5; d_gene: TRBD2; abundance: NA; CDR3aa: CASSSSGGALETQYF; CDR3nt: TGTGCCAGCAGCTCTAGCGGGGGGGCTTTGGAGACCCAGTACTTC
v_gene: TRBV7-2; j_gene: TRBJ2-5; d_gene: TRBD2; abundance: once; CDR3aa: CASSFSRGGETQYF; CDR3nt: TGTGCCAGCAGCTTTTCACGGGGGGGAGAGACCCAGTACTTC
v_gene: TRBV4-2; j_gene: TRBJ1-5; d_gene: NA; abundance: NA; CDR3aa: CASSLSGGAGSNQPQHF; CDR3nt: TGTGCCAGCAGCCTAAGCGGGGGGGCAGGTAGCAATCAGCCCCAGCATTTT
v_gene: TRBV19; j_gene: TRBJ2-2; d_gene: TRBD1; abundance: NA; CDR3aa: CARKDRGEDTGELFF; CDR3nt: TGTGCCAGGAAGGACAGGGGGGAGGACACCGGGGAGCTGTTTTTT
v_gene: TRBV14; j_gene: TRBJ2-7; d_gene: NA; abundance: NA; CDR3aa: CASSQDRVGAYEQYF; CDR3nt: TGTGCCAGCAGCCAAGATCGAGTAGGGGCCTACGAGCAGTACTTC
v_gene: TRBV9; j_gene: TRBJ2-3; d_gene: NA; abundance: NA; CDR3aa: CASSVARGDTQYF; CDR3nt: TGTGCCAGCAGCGTAGCTCGGGGAGATACGCAGTATTTT
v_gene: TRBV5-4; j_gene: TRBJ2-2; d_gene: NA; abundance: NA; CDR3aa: CASSPREGARGELFF; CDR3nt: TGTGCCAGCAGCCCTCGGGAGGGGGCTCGTGGGGAGCTGTTTTTT
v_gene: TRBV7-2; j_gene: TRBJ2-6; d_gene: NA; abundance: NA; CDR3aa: CASSFASGANVLTF; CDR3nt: TGTGCCAGCAGCTTCGCGTCCGGGGCCAACGTCCTGACTTTC
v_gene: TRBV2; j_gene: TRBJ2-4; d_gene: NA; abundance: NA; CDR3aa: CASMGHPNIQYF; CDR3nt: TGTGCCAGCATGGGACACCCCAACATTCAGTACTTC
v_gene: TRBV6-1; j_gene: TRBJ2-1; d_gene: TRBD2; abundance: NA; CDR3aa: CASSELAGGREQFF; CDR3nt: TGTGCCAGCAGTGAACTAGCGGGGGGGCGTGAGCAGTTCTTC
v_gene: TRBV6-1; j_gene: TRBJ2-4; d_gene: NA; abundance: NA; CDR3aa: CASSEAGGFLAQNIQYF; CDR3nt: TGTGCCAGCAGTGAAGCTGGGGGCTTCCTGGCCCAAAACATTCAGTACTTC
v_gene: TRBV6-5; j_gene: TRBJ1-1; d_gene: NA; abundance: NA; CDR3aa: CARTLRRGGYTEAFF; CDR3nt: TGTGCCAGGACCCTAAGGAGGGGTGGTTACACTGAAGCTTTCTTT
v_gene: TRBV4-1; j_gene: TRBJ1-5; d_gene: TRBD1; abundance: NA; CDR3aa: CASSQGGQGKEPQHF; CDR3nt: TGCGCCAGCAGCCAAGGCGGACAGGGGAAAGAGCCCCAGCATTTT
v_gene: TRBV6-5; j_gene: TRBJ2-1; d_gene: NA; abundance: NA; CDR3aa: CASSYSGVDNEQFF; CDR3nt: TGTGCCAGCAGTTACTCCGGGGTCGACAATGAGCAGTTCTTC
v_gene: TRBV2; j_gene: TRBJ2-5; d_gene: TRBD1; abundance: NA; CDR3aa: CASSPGTGGFQETQYF; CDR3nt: TGTGCCAGCAGCCCCGGGACAGGGGGCTTCCAAGAGACCCAGTACTTC
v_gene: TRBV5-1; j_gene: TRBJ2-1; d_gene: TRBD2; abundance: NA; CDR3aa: CASRDVAGGPDEQFF; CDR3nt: TGCGCCAGCCGAGACGTAGCGGGGGGGCCGGATGAGCAGTTCTTC
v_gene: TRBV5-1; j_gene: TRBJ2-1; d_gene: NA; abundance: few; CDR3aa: CASSLLDQGNYNEQFF; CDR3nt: TGCGCCAGCAGCTTGCTTGACCAGGGGAACTACAATGAGCAGTTCTTC
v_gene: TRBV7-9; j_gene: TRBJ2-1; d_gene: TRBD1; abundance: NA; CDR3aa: CASSPDRGGNEQFF; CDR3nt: TGTGCCAGCAGCCCCGACAGGGGAGGCAATGAGCAGTTCTTC
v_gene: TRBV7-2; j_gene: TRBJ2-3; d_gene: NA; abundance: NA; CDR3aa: CASSRPGTDTQYF; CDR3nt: TGTGCCAGCAGCCGGCCCGGGACAGATACGCAGTATTTT
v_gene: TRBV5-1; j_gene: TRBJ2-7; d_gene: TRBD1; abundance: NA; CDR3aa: CASSLAGTGDEQYF; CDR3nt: TGCGCCAGCAGCCTAGCCGGGACAGGGGACGAGCAGTACTTC
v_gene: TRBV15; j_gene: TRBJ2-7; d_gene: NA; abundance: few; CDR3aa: CATSSGGGSYEQYF; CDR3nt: TGTGCCACCAGCAGCGGGGGAGGATCCTACGAGCAGTACTTC
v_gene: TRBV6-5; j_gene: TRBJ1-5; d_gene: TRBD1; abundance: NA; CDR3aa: CASSFATGGQPQHF; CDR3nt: TGTGCCAGCAGTTTCGCGACAGGGGGCCAGCCCCAGCATTTT
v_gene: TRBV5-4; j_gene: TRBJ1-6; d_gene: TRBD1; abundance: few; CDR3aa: CASSSPPGQGDSPLHF; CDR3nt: TGTGCCAGCAGCTCCCCCCCGGGACAGGGAGATTCACCCCTCCACTTT
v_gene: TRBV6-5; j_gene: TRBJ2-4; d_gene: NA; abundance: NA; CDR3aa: CATSLRGQGYF; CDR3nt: TGTGCCACCTCCCTGAGAGGTCAAGGGTACTTC
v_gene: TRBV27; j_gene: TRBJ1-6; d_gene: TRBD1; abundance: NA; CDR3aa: CASSWDSNSPLHF; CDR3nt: TGTGCCAGCAGTTGGGACAGTAATTCACCCCTCCACTTT
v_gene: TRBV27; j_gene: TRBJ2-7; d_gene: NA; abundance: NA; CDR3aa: CASSPGNSYEQYF; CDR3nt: TGTGCCAGCAGTCCCGGGAATTCCTACGAGCAGTACTTC
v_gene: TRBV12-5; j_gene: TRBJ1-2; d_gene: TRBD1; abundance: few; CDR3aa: CASAKQGMYGYTF; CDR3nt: TGTGCTAGTGCCAAACAGGGGATGTATGGCTACACCTTC
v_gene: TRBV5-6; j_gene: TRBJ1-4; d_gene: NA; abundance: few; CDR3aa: CASSLAPHVPGEKLFF; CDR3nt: TGTGCCAGCAGCTTGGCCCCCCACGTCCCAGGAGAAAAACTGTTTTTT
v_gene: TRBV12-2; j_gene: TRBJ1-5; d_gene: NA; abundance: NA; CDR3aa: CASRGSRGQNQPQHF; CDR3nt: TGTGCAAGTCGCGGGAGTCGGGGACAAAATCAGCCCCAGCATTTT
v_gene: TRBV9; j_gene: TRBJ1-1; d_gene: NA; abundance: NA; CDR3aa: CASSDPRNPTEAFF; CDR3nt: TGTGCCAGCAGCGACCCCAGAAATCCTACTGAAGCTTTCTTT